A selection of T cell receptor beta chains follows, all from one sample in a study of T cells in Graves' hyperthyroidism and ophthalmopathy. Using its own MiXCR run on the multiplex PCR reads, TCRdb lists one record per CDR3 protein. The repertoire consists of 500,000 to 650,000 distinct CDR3 sequences, with just under 20% occurring once and the leading ten covering about 50%. Source material: blood. The receptors were gathered from a man aged 35 to 55 with Graves' ophthalmopathy. Both conserved end residues are part of each CDR3. Each record gives: D gene, V gene, J gene, clone size, CDR3 DNA, CDR3 protein. D genes are given only for firm matches. Some rows have no size entry. The others give once, few or many, or a class for an expanded clone.

TRBD2	TRBV6-1	TRBJ2-1	few	TGTGCCAGCAGCATAATAGCGGGGGGGCTTAGGGTCGGCAATGAGCAGTTCTTC	CASSIIAGGLRVGNEQFF
TRBD2	TRBV2	TRBJ2-3	many	TGTGCCAGCAGTGCCAGCGGGGGGCGAGGAGATACGCAGTATTTT	CASSASGGRGDTQYF
TRBD2	TRBV28	TRBJ2-7	many	TGTGCCAGCAGTTTCCCGCCAGCGGGAGGCTCCTACGAGCAGTACTTC	CASSFPPAGGSYEQYF
TRBD1	TRBV19	TRBJ1-5	.	TGTGCCAGTAGTATAGAAGGACAGGGACGGCAGCCCCAGCATTTT	CASSIEGQGRQPQHF
.	TRBV29-1	TRBJ2-7	once	TGCAGCGTTGAAGCGGGACCCTACGAGCAGTACTTC	CSVEAGPYEQYF
.	TRBV19	TRBJ2-2	.	TGTGCCAGTAGTAGGCTAGCTGCTACCGGGGAGCTGTTTTTT	CASSRLAATGELFF
.	TRBV4-1	TRBJ2-7	many	TGCGCCAGCAGCCAAGAAAGGGGTGGTGCCTACGAGCAGTACTTC	CASSQERGGAYEQYF
.	TRBV7-8	TRBJ2-3	.	TGTGCCAGCAGCCCGCTCGCAGCCCCCTCTGAGGGGACGCAGTATTTT	CASSPLAAPSEGTQYF
.	TRBV7-2	TRBJ2-7	many	TGTGCCAGCAGCCCAGGTCAGGAGTTGGGTAGAGAGCAGTACTTC	CASSPGQELGREQYF
.	TRBV24-1	TRBJ2-7	.	TGTGCCACCACCCCAGGCTTCAGCTCCTACGAGCAGTACTTC	CATTPGFSSYEQYF
.	TRBV20-1	TRBJ2-1	.	TGCAGTGCTAGCCTCCATGGAGGGCTTAGAAATGAGCAGTTCTTC	CSASLHGGLRNEQFF
TRBD2	TRBV30	TRBJ2-5	many	TGTGCCTGGACCCGGGACATCAGCGGGGGCGCGCCTCAGTACTTC	CAWTRDISGGAPQYF
TRBD2	TRBV10-3	TRBJ2-3	.	TGTGCCATCAGTGACGCCCTCCTAGCGGGACCCACAGATACGCAGTATTTT	CAISDALLAGPTDTQYF
.	TRBV4-2	TRBJ1-4	.	TGTGCCAGCAGCCAAGAAGGGGCAGGGAATGAAAAACTGTTTTTT	CASSQEGAGNEKLFF
TRBD1	TRBV11-2	TRBJ2-1	.	TGTGCCAGCAGCTTGACAGGGGATGTTGAGCAGTTCTTC	CASSLTGDVEQFF
.	TRBV28	TRBJ1-5	.	TGTGCCAGCAGTTTAGTATCGGAGAATCAGCCCCAGCATTTT	CASSLVSENQPQHF
TRBD1	TRBV27	TRBJ1-2	many	TGTGCCAGCAGTGTAGGACAGGGGGGTCTTGGCTACACCTTC	CASSVGQGGLGYTF
TRBD1	TRBV30	TRBJ1-1	.	TGTGCCTGGAGAGGGGACAGTTGGGGCACTGAAGCTTTCTTT	CAWRGDSWGTEAFF
.	TRBV28	TRBJ1-5	few	TGTGCCAGCAGTTCACCTCTCCAGACAGGCCGGGGCAATCAGCCCCAGCATTTT	CASSSPLQTGRGNQPQHF
.	TRBV30	TRBJ1-5	many	TGTGCCTGGAGTATGGGGAACGGCAATCAGCCCCAGCATTTT	CAWSMGNGNQPQHF
TRBD1	TRBV30	TRBJ1-5	many	TGTGCCTGGTCCGACAGGGGGAATCAGCCCCAGCATTTT	CAWSDRGNQPQHF
.	TRBV28	TRBJ1-5	many	TGTGCCAGCAGTGGAGCCGGGGGTAGCAATCAGCCCCAGCATTTT	CASSGAGGSNQPQHF
TRBD2	TRBV18	TRBJ2-3	.	TGTGCCAGCTCACCACCGGCTAGCGGTCTTGCAGATACGCAGTATTTT	CASSPPASGLADTQYF
TRBD1	TRBV20-1	TRBJ2-7	.	TGCAGTGCTAGTAGGGGGACAGGTCCCTACGGGCAGTACTTC	CSASRGTGPYGQYF
.	TRBV5-1	TRBJ2-5	.	TGCGCCAGCAGCTTGTTAGGTAGTTCTGTCTGGGGGGAGACCCAGTACTTC	CASSLLGSSVWGETQYF
TRBD1	TRBV5-5	TRBJ2-3	many	TGTGCCAGCAGATCCCGGGACAGGGGGGACACAGATACGCAGTATTTT	CASRSRDRGDTDTQYF
.	TRBV3-1	TRBJ1-1	many	TGTGCCAGCAGCCAAATCGTCCGTTCAAGGACTGAAGCTTTCTTT	CASSQIVRSRTEAFF
TRBD1	TRBV11-2	TRBJ1-2	many	TGTGCCAGCAGTAAAGGACAGGCGCCCGATGGCTACACCTTC	CASSKGQAPDGYTF
.	TRBV20-1	TRBJ2-1	few	TGCAGTGCTAGTGGACTCAAGAGAAGGAATGAGCAGTTCTTC	CSASGLKRRNEQFF
.	TRBV20-1	TRBJ1-2	few	TGCAGTGCTAGAGGGGCGGGAGTGGGATATGGCTACACCTTC	CSARGAGVGYGYTF
TRBD2	TRBV29-1	TRBJ2-1	.	TGCAGCGTTGGCCGGCGACTAGCGGGAGGTGAGCAGTTCTTC	CSVGRRLAGGEQFF
TRBD2	TRBV19	TRBJ2-1	.	TGTGCCAGTACCATTAGCGGGGGGATATTTAATGAGCAGTTCTTC	CASTISGGIFNEQFF
.	TRBV9	TRBJ1-3	few	TGTGCCAGCAGCGTAGGGTCCGGGACCCTTGGAAACACCATATATTTT	CASSVGSGTLGNTIYF
.	TRBV5-1	TRBJ2-7	.	TGCGCCAGCAGCTCCAGTAGCTTCCGCGCCGAGCAGTACTTC	CASSSSSFRAEQYF
.	TRBV30	TRBJ2-2	.	TGTGCCTGGAGAGGCCTGAGTGGGGAGCTGTTTTTT	CAWRGLSGELFF
TRBD1	TRBV6-1	TRBJ1-5	many	TGTGCCAGCAGCCCACCTCCGGGACAGAGCAATCAGCCCCAGCATTTT	CASSPPPGQSNQPQHF
.	TRBV4-1	TRBJ1-4	few	TGCGCCAGCAGCCAAGGTTGGGGGACCGAAGAGAAACTGTTTTTT	CASSQGWGTEEKLFF
.	TRBV6-1	TRBJ1-1	few	TGTGCCAGCACGGGACAGAACACTGAAGCTTTCTTT	CASTGQNTEAFF
.	TRBV30	TRBJ1-1	few	TGTGCCTGGAGCAACCCAGGAACGGGGAACACTGAAGCTTTCTTT	CAWSNPGTGNTEAFF
TRBD2	TRBV7-2	TRBJ2-7	.	TGTGCCAGCAGCTCTTTAGGGGGCACTAGCGGGAGGGTCTACGAGCAGTACTTC	CASSSLGGTSGRVYEQYF
.	TRBV7-8	TRBJ2-3	.	TGTGCCAGCAGCTTAGCACTTATGGAGGGGTCCAGGGATACGCAGTATTTT	CASSLALMEGSRDTQYF
TRBD1	TRBV6-1	TRBJ2-7	.	TGTGCCAACCGGGACAGCAGCTCCTACGAGCAGTACTTC	CANRDSSSYEQYF